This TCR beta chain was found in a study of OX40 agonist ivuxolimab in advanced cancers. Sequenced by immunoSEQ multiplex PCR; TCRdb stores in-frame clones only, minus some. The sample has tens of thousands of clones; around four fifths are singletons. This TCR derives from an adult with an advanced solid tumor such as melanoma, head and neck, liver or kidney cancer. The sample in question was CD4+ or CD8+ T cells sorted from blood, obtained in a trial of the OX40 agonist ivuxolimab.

CDR3: CASSRQGAPGDEQFF. CDR3 nucleotide sequence: TGTGCCAGCAGTCGACAGGGGGCGCCAGGAGATGAGCAGTTCTTC. V and J are TRBV28 and TRBJ2-1, with 10 nucleotides matching TRBD1. Germline loops: CDR1 MDHEN, CDR2 SYDVKM. The V segment lost 5 bases and the J segment 8 bases; nucleotides outside the gene matches: 9. This CDR3 is built from 15 residues.